The 19 T cell receptor beta chains listed next were all sequenced from one sample in a study of CD8+CD57+ T cells in acquired aplastic anemia. Both TCR beta VDJ combination and CDR3 sequence profiling were carried out. Genomic DNA was the template for this profiling. Via MiXCR, TCRdb re-called the reads, giving one row per CDR3 protein. The sample carries roughly 200,000 distinct CDR3 sequences, roughly 60% recorded once. An expansion of CD8+CD57+ cells by flow cytometry had been shown in patients chosen for sequencing. The specimen sequenced was sorted CD4+, CD8+, or CD8+CD57+ T cells (not recorded which) from PBMCs. These receptors were collected from a human donor with aplastic anemia.

This clonotype was recorded at least ten times. The J gene is TRBJ2-6, the V gene TRBV6-1, with 7 nucleotides matching TRBD1. Germline CDR1 MNHNS, CDR2 SASEGT. J lost 0 bases, V lost 2 bases, and 7 bases had no gene match. The CDR3 runs to 18 residues. In DNA form, the CDR3 reads TGTGCCAGCAGTGAATTTAGGGACAGATACTCTGGGGCCAACGTCCTGACTTTC. Translating gives CASSEFRDRYSGANVLTF.

V usage is TRBV20-1 and J usage is TRBJ1-5; the D gene is possibly TRBD1 (6 bases). V gave up 1 base and J gave up 5 bases, with 12 bases separating them. This CDR3 spans 14 amino acids. CDR1 and CDR2 from the germline V gene are DFQATT and SNEGSKA (reference sequence). DNA of the CDR3: TGCAGTGCTAGAGGGGGGGCGGAATATCAGCCCCAGCATTTT. Its translation: CSARGGAEYQPQHF.

The chain employs TRBV7-9 and TRBJ2-1; D may be TRBD2 (6 bases). Trimming took 2 bases from V and 2 from J, leaving 10 bases between them. The CDR3 runs to 15 residues. CDR1 is SEHNR, CDR2 FQNEAQ, per germline (reference sequence). The CDR3 loop is CASSLITGAYNEQFF. CDR3 DNA: TGTGCCAGCAGCTTAATAACGGGGGCCTACAATGAGCAGTTCTTC.

This chain links TRBV4-1 with TRBJ2-5, with D possibly being TRBD1 (6 bases). The CDR3 consists of 13 residues. Germline V gene sequence: CDR1 MGHRA, CDR2 YSYEKL. Trimming left V 3 bases short and J 5 bases short, with 10 bases between. For the CDR3, the DNA is TGCGCCAGCAGCCAGGACAGTCGGGAGACCCAGTACTTC. Its translation: CASSQDSRETQYF.

This chain connects TRBV7-2 to TRBJ1-1, with D possibly matching TRBD1 (5 bases). The CDR3 runs to 13 residues. The germline V and J ends were trimmed by 1 base and 7 bases, with 10 bases remaining between them. Germline V lookup: CDR1 SGHTA, CDR2 FQGNSA. Here the CDR3 reads CASSLGVGDEAFF. CDR3 DNA sequence: TGTGCCAGCAGCTTAGGAGTAGGGGATGAAGCTTTCTTT.

CDR3 sequence reads: CASSPPGLAVYEQYF. CDR3 nucleotide sequence: TGTGCCAGCAGCCCGCCGGGACTAGCGGTTTACGAGCAGTACTTC. The chain joins TRBV2 to TRBJ2-7, with 11 bases identical to TRBD2. Trimming at V came to 6 bases and at J to 4 bases, leaving 8 bases not matched to a gene. Germline CDR1 SNHLY, CDR2 FYNNEI. This CDR3 is 15 amino acids long.

Worth noting for this clonotype: An end of the junction differs from the germline gene, which may be a read error. This chain joins TRBV5-4 and TRBJ1-1; D may be TRBD1 (6 bases). CDR3 length: 15 residues. Germline values: CDR1 SGHNT, CDR2 YYREEE (reference sequence). The CDR3 region is CASGQGSVMNTEVFF. The DNA of the CDR3 is TGTGCCAGCGGCCAGGGGTCGGTAATGAACACTGAAGTTTTCTTT.

The chain links TRBV7-9 to TRBJ2-7, with D tentatively TRBD2 (6 bases). Deletions cut 6 bases from V and 3 bases from J, with 9 bases between. Germline CDR1 reads SEHNR; CDR2 reads FQNEAQ (reference sequence). The CDR3 contains 12 residues. The CDR3 bases are TGTGCCAGCAGTTCGGACTACTACGAGCAGTACTTC. Translation: CASSSDYYEQYF.

A word on this clonotype: A read error may produce the germline difference seen at one junction end. The J gene is TRBJ2-7, the V gene TRBV25-1, with 8 bases matching TRBD2. This CDR3 has 14 amino acids. CDR1 and CDR2 (germline): MGHDK, SYGVNS. The CDR3 protein is CDSSGAGGVYEQYF. CDR3 coding DNA: TGTGACAGCAGTGGCGCCGGGGGGGTTTACGAGCAGTACTTC.

V gene TRBV20-1 combines with J gene TRBJ2-1, with 11 bases fitting TRBD2. The CDR3 spans 18 residues. J lost 4 bases, V lost 0 bases, and 11 bases had no gene match. Germline lookup yields CDR1 DFQATT and CDR2 SNEGSKA (reference sequence). CDR3 nucleotide sequence: TGCAGTGCTAGAGACACGACCGGAACTAGCGGGAGTTACAATGAGCAGTTCTTC. Protein: CSARDTTGTSGSYNEQFF.

The chain combines TRBV10-3 with TRBJ2-2; TRBD2 agrees at 12 bases. The CDR3 runs 13 residues. Germline assignment: CDR1 ENHRY and CDR2 SYGVKD. V lost 9 bases to trimming and J lost 8 bases; unmatched junction nucleotides: 4. The CDR3 sequence is CAMAGTSGGELFF. The CDR3 coding sequence is TGTGCCATGGCCGGGACTAGCGGGGGGGAGCTGTTTTTT.

This clonotype showed up just once. The chain carries TRBV19 and TRBJ2-6; TRBD1 matches 9 bases. CDR3 length equals 14 residues. Germline lookup yields CDR1 LNHDA and CDR2 SQIVND (reference sequence). Trimming at V came to 10 bases and at J to 2 bases, leaving 3 bases not matched to a gene. CDR3 bases: TGTGCCACCCGACAGGGGGCTGGGGCCAACGTCCTGACTTTC. Its protein is CATRQGAGANVLTF.

The V gene is TRBV2, the J gene TRBJ2-3, with D tentatively TRBD2 (5 bases). Germline CDR1 SNHLY, CDR2 FYNNEI. This CDR3 has 14 amino acids. V lost 3 bases, J lost 2 bases, and 9 bases lay in between. CDR3 residues: CASSDLANTDTQYF. In nucleotides, the CDR3 is TGTGCCAGCAGTGATTTAGCGAACACAGATACGCAGTATTTT.

V is TRBV15 and J is TRBJ2-1; D is uncertain. Trimming left V 1 base short and J 2 bases short, with 6 bases between. CDR3 length: 14 amino acids. Germline assignment: CDR1 LNHNV and CDR2 YYDKDF (reference sequence). CDR3 sequence reads: CATSRGSTYNEQFF. In DNA, the CDR3 is TGTGCCACCAGCAGAGGCAGCACCTACAATGAGCAGTTCTTC.

V gene TRBV20-1 combines with J gene TRBJ2-3; perhaps TRBD2 as D (5 bases). From germline, CDR1 is DFQATT and CDR2 SNEGSKA (reference sequence). The CDR3 has 12 amino acids. With 5 bases removed from V and 4 bases from J, the gap between germline ends came to 10 bases. As DNA, the CDR3 is TGCAGTGCTCGGGCTAGCCCAGATACGCAGTATTTT. It encodes CSARASPDTQYF.

This clonotype was seen many times. The rearrangement links TRBV5-1 to TRBJ1-6; D remains unclear. The germline V gene has CDR1 SGHRS and CDR2 YFSETQ. Trimming removed 3 bases at V and 7 bases at J, with 8 bases between. The CDR3 covers 13 residues. Here the CDR3 DNA reads TGCGCCAGCAGCTCATTACCAAATTCACCCCTCCACTTT. This translates into CASSSLPNSPLHF.

The J gene is TRBJ1-2, the V gene TRBV20-1, with D hard to call. CDR1 is DFQATT and CDR2 is SNEGSKA in the germline V gene (reference sequence). V shed 4 bases and J shed 2 bases, with 8 bases lying between them. This CDR3 has 12 residues. CDR3 loop: CSATTANYGYTF. CDR3 coding DNA: TGCAGTGCTACAACAGCAAACTATGGCTACACCTTC.

V usage is TRBV7-9 and J usage is TRBJ2-7; no reliable D call. CDR1 is SEHNR, CDR2 FQNEAQ, per germline (reference sequence). The CDR3 consists of 11 residues. Trimming took 5 bases from V and 5 from J, leaving 7 bases between them. The CDR3 is CASSPIDEQYF. CDR3 coding DNA: TGTGCCAGCAGCCCCATTGACGAGCAGTACTTC.

In this sample, this clonotype turned up once. The CDR3 DNA is TGTGCCTGGGGGCCAGGGGTATACAATGAGCAGTTCTTC. Its protein product is CAWGPGVYNEQFF. The chain combines TRBV30 with TRBJ2-1; tentative D call: TRBD1 (6 bases). This CDR3 region has 13 residues. The germline CDR1 and CDR2 sequences are GTSNPN and SVGIG (reference sequence). Trimming took off 5 bases at V and 4 bases at J, with 12 bases between the two ends.